This T cell receptor (beta chain) was captured in a study of regulatory T cells in long-lasting Graves disease. Findings of the study overall: Persistent disease samples used TRBV28, TRBJ1-2 and TRBJ2-5 preferentially. Accuracy may have suffered from the small sample size.

From germline, CDR1 is MGHRA and CDR2 YSYEKL. CDR3 length: 16 residues. V was shortened by 0 bases and J by 1 base, with 11 bases between the two germline ends. CDR3-region Arm-PCR and iRepertoire HTBI primers produced the TCR beta libraries. Via MiXCR, TCRdb re-called the multiplex PCR reads, giving one row per CDR3 protein. This table has 440,000 or so distinct CDR3 sequences, 14% to 15% appearing once. This clonotype occurred a few times. The antigen is unknown. Time point of the sample: newly diagnosed GD, antithyroid drugs for less than 3 months. PBMC RNA served as the TCR library source. This sample also appeared in a second study, on T cells in Graves' hyperthyroidism and ophthalmopathy. That paper adds: Those with hyperthyroidism were 18 to 65 years old, newly diagnosed, and ill for under 2 months.

This TCR was recovered from a woman in her twenties or thirties with Graves disease. Here the sequenced sample was peripheral blood mononuclear cells (PBMCs), taken at new diagnosis, from a patient treated with antithyroid drugs. The chain recombines TRBV4-1 with TRBJ2-3, with D uncertain. CDR3 nucleotide sequence: TGCGCCAGCAGCCAAGAGGGGTTTTTTGGCACAGATACGCAGTATTTT. It specifies CASSQEGFFGTDTQYF.